A single sample is the source of the 22 T cell receptor beta chains below, sequenced in a study of response to subunit inactivated influenza vaccine (dated 2018 in TCRdb). The library came from RT-PCR. For sequencing, an Illumina HiSeq 2500 was employed. TCRdb took the public reads, trimmed them with fastp at Q25, ran MiXCR for clone calling and kept in-frame beta chains. When rows share a CDR3 protein, they turn into one entry using the most common DNA and genes. The sample table lists over 800,000 distinct CDR3 sequences, 21% of them with a count of one. The ten largest make up 10% of the sample. Specimen: PBMCs from blood, collected 4 to 6 days after vaccination. The receptor set was obtained from a man between 50 and 59 years old who received an inactivated influenza vaccine. Donor details come from another sample of the same person, matched by shared clones.

V usage is TRBV20-1 and J usage is TRBJ1-4, with 9 bases identical to TRBD1. The CDR3 has 13 residues. After removal of 1 base from V and 10 bases from J, the junction contained 4 bases not matched to a gene. Looked up from germline, CDR1 is DFQATT and CDR2 is SNEGSKA (reference sequence). CDR3 DNA: TGCAGTGCTAGAGGGGACAGGGCAGGAAAACTGTTTTTT. This gives the protein CSARGDRAGKLFF.

CDR3 residues: CASSMGQNNEQFF. The CDR3 region has the DNA TGTGCCAGTAGTATGGGACAAAACAATGAGCAGTTCTTC. V usage is TRBV19 and J usage is TRBJ2-1, with D tentatively TRBD1 (6 bases). The CDR3 spans 13 residues. Germline lookup yields CDR1 LNHDA and CDR2 SQIVND (reference sequence). Trimming cost V 3 bases and J 5 bases, with 8 bases left between them.

The chain links TRBV3-1 to TRBJ2-1; D unclear. Germline values: CDR1 LGHDT, CDR2 YNNKEL (reference sequence). Trimming stripped 2 bases from V and 13 bases from J, with 15 bases between. The CDR3 sequence is 13 residues long. The CDR3 DNA reads TGTGCCAGCAGCCAACACACCACGGCTCTACAGTTCTTC. Protein product: CASSQHTTALQFF.

This clonotype has a handful of counts. The rearrangement links TRBV9 to TRBJ1-2, with 9 bases aligning to TRBD1. The CDR3 extends over 18 amino acids. In germline, CDR1 is SGDLS, CDR2 YYNGEE. Unmatched junction bases numbered 16, after V lost 3 bases and J lost 4 bases. The CDR3 loop reads CASSEAAGTGKLSYGYTF. In nucleotides, the CDR3 is TGTGCCAGCAGCGAAGCTGCCGGGACAGGGAAACTTAGCTATGGCTACACCTTC.

This clonotype has more than one count but fewer than ten. The chain has TRBV12-3 or TRBV12-4 and TRBJ2-4; D unresolved. This CDR3 comprises 15 residues. The V gene lost 3 bases and the J gene lost 0 bases, with 9 bases spanning the gap. The CDR3 DNA is TGTGCCAGCAGTTTTTCCATTTTAGCCAAAAACATTCAGTACTTC. Protein product: CASSFSILAKNIQYF.

This clonotype was counted only a few times. The V and J genes are TRBV9 and TRBJ2-1, with a possible D match to TRBD2 (6 bases). CDR3 length: 15 amino acids. V was cut by 0 bases and J by 5 bases, with 12 bases left in between. The germline gives CDR1 SGDLS, CDR2 YYNGEE. CDR3 residues: CASSVDASVDNEQFF. The DNA of the CDR3 is TGTGCCAGCAGCGTAGACGCTAGCGTAGACAATGAGCAGTTCTTC.

This clonotype came up a few times. The chain couples TRBV20-1 to TRBJ2-7, with D possibly matching TRBD2 (6 bases). Trimming took 3 bases from V and 3 from J, leaving 15 bases between them. The CDR3 consists of 14 residues. In germline, CDR1 is DFQATT, CDR2 SNEGSKA (reference sequence). CDR3 sequence (DNA): TGCAGTGCTAGGCCGGGGGTAGCGGACTACGAGCAGTACTTC. Protein sequence: CSARPGVADYEQYF.

The chain couples TRBV12-3 or TRBV12-4 to TRBJ1-5; TRBD1 might be the D (6 bases). This CDR3 contains 14 residues. The germline V and J ends were trimmed by 4 bases and 7 bases, with 14 bases remaining between them. The CDR3 sequence: CASSSRGWEQPQHF. As DNA, the CDR3 is TGTGCCAGCAGTTCGAGGGGGTGGGAGCAGCCCCAGCATTTT.

V and J are TRBV19 and TRBJ2-2; D possibly uses TRBD1 or TRBD2 (6 bases each). Deletions cut 10 bases from V and 4 bases from J, with 16 bases between. CDR3 length: 14 residues. Germline V gene sequence: CDR1 LNHDA, CDR2 SQIVND (reference sequence). The CDR3 DNA reads as TGTGCCACGGGGGCAGGGTATGGCACCGGGGAGCTGTTTTTT. Its protein is CATGAGYGTGELFF.

The gene calls are TRBV15 and TRBJ2-1, with a tentative D call TRBD1 (5 bases). Germline CDR1 and CDR2: LNHNV and YYDKDF (reference sequence). Trimming took off 1 base at V and 7 bases at J, with 14 bases between the two ends. The CDR3 spans 15 residues. The CDR3 DNA reads TGTGCCACCAGCAGAGGCGCAGGGCTGGGTAATGAGCAGTTCTTC. Translation: CATSRGAGLGNEQFF.

Many counts were recorded for this clonotype. This chain uses TRBV6-1 with TRBJ2-7; D unclear. V lost 6 bases and J lost 0, with 9 bases in between. CDR1 is MNHNS and CDR2 is SASEGT in the germline V gene. This CDR3 has 13 residues. The CDR3 spells CASSRPNSYEQYF. Written as DNA, the CDR3 is TGTGCCAGCAGCCGCCCTAACTCCTACGAGCAGTACTTC.

The chain uses TRBV13 and TRBJ2-3, with 7 bases identical to TRBD2. Looked up from germline, CDR1 is PRHDT and CDR2 is FYEKMQ (reference sequence). The CDR3 runs to 15 residues. J gave up 5 bases and V 2 bases, and 7 bases lay outside the gene matches. This CDR3 reads CASSLREGSRDTQYF. CDR3 DNA: TGTGCCAGCAGCTTAAGGGAGGGCTCCCGAGATACGCAGTATTTT.

The chain combines TRBV20-1 with TRBJ1-2, with D possibly TRBD1 on 6 matching bases. This CDR3 contains 17 residues. Germline V gene lookup returns CDR1 DFQATT and CDR2 SNEGSKA (reference sequence). V was clipped by 1 base and J by 1 base, with 19 bases between them. CDR3 in DNA: TGCAGTGCTAGAGTGGGTCTGGGGACACTACTTAACTATGGCTACACCTTC. Translated, it gives CSARVGLGTLLNYGYTF.

The CDR3 loop reads CASMPGAGTDTQYF. In DNA form, the CDR3 reads TGTGCCAGCATGCCCGGGGCGGGCACAGATACGCAGTATTTT. The chain carries TRBV12-3 or TRBV12-4 and TRBJ2-3; D may be TRBD1 or TRBD2 (5 bases each). V shed 7 bases and J shed 1 base, with 12 bases lying between them. CDR3 length equals 14 residues.

This clonotype was counted a few times. The CDR3 here is CASSNPGNTGELFF. The CDR3 DNA follows: TGTGCCAGTAGCAACCCCGGGAACACCGGGGAGCTGTTTTTT. The rearrangement links TRBV19 to TRBJ2-2, with D unresolved. The V and J ends lost 6 bases and 1 base respectively, with 9 bases between them. Germline-derived CDR1 and CDR2 are LNHDA and SQIVND (reference sequence). The CDR3 has 14 residues.

In this sample, this clonotype turned up a few times. The gene calls are TRBV20-1 and TRBJ1-1; TRBD1 aligns across 8 bases. The CDR3 runs to 15 residues. Germline V CDR1 and CDR2: DFQATT, SNEGSKA (reference sequence). V lost 7 bases, J lost 2 bases, and 12 bases stayed unmatched. The CDR3 region is CSVPSLTGGNTEAFF. The CDR3 nucleotides read TGCAGTGTCCCTTCTTTAACAGGGGGAAACACTGAAGCTTTCTTT.

A single count supports this clonotype. The chain employs TRBV18 and TRBJ2-7; possibly TRBD2 for D (6 bases). The germline V gene has CDR1 KGHSH and CDR2 LQKENI. This CDR3 region has 12 residues. Trimming removed 5 bases at V and 6 bases at J, with 11 bases between. The CDR3 loop reads CASSAGRAEQYF. CDR3 bases: TGTGCCAGCTCAGCGGGAAGGGCCGAGCAGTACTTC.

This clonotype was seen many times. The chain is built from TRBV4-3 and TRBJ2-1; D is ambiguous. V lost 0 bases to trimming and J lost 2 bases, with 2 bases between them. Looked up from germline, CDR1 is LGHNA and CDR2 is YSLEER. The CDR3 consists of 13 residues. The CDR3 bases are TGCGCCAGCAGCCAAGACACCTACAATGAGCAGTTCTTC. It translates to CASSQDTYNEQFF.

This clonotype was seen only a few times. The rearrangement joins TRBV12-3 or TRBV12-4 to TRBJ1-4; 9 bases match TRBD1. With V trimmed by 6 bases and J by 8 bases, 10 bases remained unmatched. The CDR3 consists of 15 residues. CDR3 DNA: TGTGCCAGCAGCTCCGGGACAGGGCTTAGGGAAAAACTGTTTTTT. Protein product: CASSSGTGLREKLFF.

This clonotype was observed a handful of times. V is TRBV7-9 and J is TRBJ2-3; D is unresolved. The germline V gene has CDR1 SEHNR and CDR2 FQNEAQ (reference sequence). Trimming pared 5 bases from V and 4 bases from J, leaving 13 bases between. CDR3 length equals 14 residues. CDR3 amino acids: CASSARWSSDTQYF. The CDR3 nucleotides are TGTGCCAGCAGCGCCCGTTGGAGCTCAGATACGCAGTATTTT.

A note on this clonotype: One end of the junction varies from germline; a read error may be responsible. The V call is TRBV3-1, the J call TRBJ2-7; TRBD1 is a possible D gene (6 bases). Germline V lookup: CDR1 LGHDT, CDR2 YNNKEL (reference sequence). This CDR3 has 18 amino acids. The CDR3: CACSLRNDRQPPAYEQYF. Here the CDR3 DNA reads TGTGCCTGCAGTCTAAGGAATGACAGGCAACCTCCCGCCTACGAGCAGTACTTC.

This chain connects TRBV6-5 to TRBJ2-1; TRBD2 agrees at 8 bases. Germline V gene data show CDR1 as MNHEY and CDR2 as SVGAGI. This CDR3 spans 18 amino acids. V lost 3 bases and J lost 9; bases outside the gene matches: 19. The CDR3 sequence is CASSYTEFRLAGLSEQFF. The CDR3 bases are TGTGCCAGCAGTTATACTGAGTTTCGATTAGCGGGGTTGAGTGAGCAGTTCTTC.